This TCR beta chain was recovered during a study of blood T cell repertoires in COVID-19. About the research overall: COVID-19 samples, acute and convalescent, were from the United States, Italy and Spain. From T cells, B-cell-depleted T cells, or PBMCs came the material, which was cDNA or gDNA.

The protocol was immunoSEQ multiplex PCR, while the TCRdb copy is restricted to in-frame clones and leaves out a portion. The table records fewer than 150,000 clones, approximately 80% of them present only once. This clonotype originated in a human donor in a cohort sampled during active COVID-19. Specimen: peripheral blood.

This chain's CDR3 is CASSTSGGSTDTQYF. The CDR3 DNA reads as TGCGCCAGCAGCACCAGCGGGGGTAGCACAGATACGCAGTATTTT. The chain joins TRBV5-1 to TRBJ2-3, with 8 nucleotides matching TRBD2. This CDR3 spans 15 amino acids. V lost 4 bases to trimming and J lost 0 bases; unmatched junction nucleotides: 4. In germline, CDR1 is SGHRS, CDR2 YFSETQ.